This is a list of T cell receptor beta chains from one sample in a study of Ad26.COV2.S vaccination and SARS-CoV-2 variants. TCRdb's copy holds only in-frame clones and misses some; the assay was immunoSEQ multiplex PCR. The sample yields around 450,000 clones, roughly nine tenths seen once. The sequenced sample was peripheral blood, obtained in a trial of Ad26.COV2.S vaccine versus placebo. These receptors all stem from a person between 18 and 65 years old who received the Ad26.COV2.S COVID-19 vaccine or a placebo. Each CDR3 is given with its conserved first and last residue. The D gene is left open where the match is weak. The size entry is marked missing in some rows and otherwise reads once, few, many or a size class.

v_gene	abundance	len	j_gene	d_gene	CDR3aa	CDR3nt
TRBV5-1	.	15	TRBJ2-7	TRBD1	CASSHRDRISGEQYF	TGCGCCAGCAGCCACCGGGACAGGATCTCTGGGGAGCAGTACTTC
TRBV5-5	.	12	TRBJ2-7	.	CASSPPPGEQYF	TGTGCCAGCAGCCCGCCCCCAGGCGAGCAGTACTTC
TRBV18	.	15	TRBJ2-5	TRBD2	CASSKEAGEQETQYF	TGTGCCAGCTCAAAGGAGGCGGGGGAACAAGAGACCCAGTACTTC
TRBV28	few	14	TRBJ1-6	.	CASSVGESPSPLHF	TGTGCCAGCAGCGTAGGTGAGAGTCCTTCACCCCTCCACTTT
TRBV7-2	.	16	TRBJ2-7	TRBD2	CASSLSPAGGSYEQYF	TGTGCCAGCAGCTTATCCCCGGCGGGGGGTTCCTACGAGCAGTACTTC
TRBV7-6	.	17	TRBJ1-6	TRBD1	CASSLAPTGGGNSPLHF	TGTGCCAGCAGCTTAGCTCCTACAGGGGGGGGAAATTCACCCCTCCACTTT
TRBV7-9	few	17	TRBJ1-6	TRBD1	CASSFPPQGILGSPLHF	TGTGCCAGCAGCTTTCCCCCACAGGGGATCTTAGGTTCACCCCTCCACTTT
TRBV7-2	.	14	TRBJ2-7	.	CASSLLGTTYEQYF	TGTGCCAGCAGCTTATTGGGCACCACCTACGAGCAGTACTTC
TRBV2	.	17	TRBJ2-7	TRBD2	CASSESLAGGPSREQYF	TGTGCCAGCAGTGAATCTCTGGCGGGAGGGCCCTCGAGGGAGCAGTACTTC
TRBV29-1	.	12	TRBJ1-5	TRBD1	CSAGDRNQPQHF	TGCAGCGCCGGGGACAGGAATCAGCCCCAGCATTTT
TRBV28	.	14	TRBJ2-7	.	CASTWGLAGYEQYF	TGTGCCAGCACCTGGGGTCTAGCAGGCTACGAGCAGTACTTC
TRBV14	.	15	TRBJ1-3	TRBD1	CASSPDRGRINTIYF	TGTGCCAGCAGCCCAGACAGGGGAAGGATAAACACCATATATTTT
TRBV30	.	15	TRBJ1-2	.	CAWSVRGVGGYGYTF	TGTGCCTGGAGTGTACGTGGGGTGGGTGGCTATGGCTACACCTTC
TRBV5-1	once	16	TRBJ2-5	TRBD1	CASNPRVQGIQETQYF	TGCGCCAGCAACCCGAGGGTACAGGGGATCCAAGAGACCCAGTACTTC
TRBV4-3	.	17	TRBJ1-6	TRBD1	CASSQDRGDRVNSPLHF	TGCGCCAGCAGCCAAGATCGGGGGGACAGGGTTAATTCACCCCTCCACTTT
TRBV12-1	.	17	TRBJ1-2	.	CASSSRFRGRGSGGYTF	TGTGCCAGCAGCTCCCGTTTTCGGGGAAGAGGCTCGGGTGGCTACACCTTC
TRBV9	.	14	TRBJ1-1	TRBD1	CASGPRQGNTEAFF	TGTGCCAGCGGCCCCCGACAGGGGAACACTGAAGCTTTCTTT
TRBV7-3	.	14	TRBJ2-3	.	CASSLTPYTDTQYF	TGTGCCAGCAGCTTAACCCCCTACACAGATACGCAGTATTTT
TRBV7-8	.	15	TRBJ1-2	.	CASSLFGTGPYGYTF	TGTGCCAGCAGCTTATTCGGTACAGGACCCTATGGCTACACCTTC
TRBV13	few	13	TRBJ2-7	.	CASSLYNSYEQYF	TGTGCCAGCAGCTTGTACAACTCCTACGAGCAGTACTTC
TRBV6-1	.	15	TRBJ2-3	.	CASSEQGMSTDTQYF	TGTGCCAGCAGTGAACAGGGTATGAGCACAGATACGCAGTATTTT
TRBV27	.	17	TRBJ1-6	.	CASTKGWTGTANSPLHF	TGTGCCAGCACCAAGGGTTGGACCGGGACGGCTAATTCACCCCTCCACTTT
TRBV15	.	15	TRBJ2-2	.	CATSRDRAPAGELFF	TGTGCCACCAGCAGAGATCGAGCCCCGGCCGGGGAGCTGTTTTTT
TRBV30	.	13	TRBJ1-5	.	CAWSEGFSQPQHF	TGTGCCTGGAGTGAAGGGTTTAGTCAGCCCCAGCATTTT
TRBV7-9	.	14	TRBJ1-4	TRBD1	CASSLGGTAEKLFF	TGTGCCAGCAGCTTAGGCGGGACAGCTGAAAAACTGTTTTTT
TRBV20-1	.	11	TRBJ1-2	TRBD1	CSAWTGDGYTF	TGCAGTGCTTGGACAGGGGATGGCTACACCTTC
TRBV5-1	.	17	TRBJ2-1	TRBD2	CASSMGLAGGFYNEQFF	TGCGCCAGCTCCATGGGACTAGCGGGGGGGTTTTACAATGAGCAGTTCTTC
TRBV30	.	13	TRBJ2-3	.	CAWSGVGRDTQYF	TGTGCCTGGAGTGGTGTGGGTCGAGATACGCAGTATTTT
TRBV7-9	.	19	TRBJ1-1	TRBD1	CASSPPTGQGVSRATEAFF	TGTGCCAGCAGCCCGCCTACCGGACAGGGTGTGTCAAGGGCCACTGAAGCTTTCTTT